This TCR beta chain is drawn from a study of response to subunit inactivated influenza vaccine. Notes on this clonotype: Antigen: not known.

Study findings and constraints: It was suggested by the authors that few new T cells are recruited by each seasonal influenza vaccination.

The CDR3 totals 14 residues. V was pared by 1 base and J by 0 bases, with 10 bases between. Germline V gene lookup returns CDR1 DFQATT and CDR2 SNEGSKA (reference sequence). TCRdb fed the RT-PCR reads into MiXCR, producing one record per CDR3 protein. The data hold approximately 290,000 distinct CDR3 sequences, with approximately 21% observed a single time. The material sequenced was PBMCs from blood, taken around 22 months after vaccination. The chain joins TRBV20-1 to TRBJ2-7; D not certain. The clonotype comes from a man between 50 and 69 years old who received an inactivated influenza vaccine. The CDR3 DNA follows: TGCAGTGCTAGAGTCTTGACGGGCTCCTACGAGCAGTACTTC. It specifies CSARVLTGSYEQYF.